This TCR beta chain was recorded in a study of HIV-infected children after antiretroviral therapy interruption. Study overall: Interruption-arm sampling covered weeks 0, 12, interruption end (24 or 48), and about 3 years post-study.

In this sample, this clonotype turned up many times. What it recognizes is unknown. Treatment meaning: PENTA 11 planned treatment interruption arm or continuous ART arm. Unique molecular identifiers were included in an RNA-based 3' RACE TCR library. MiXCR, applied by TCRdb to the 3' RACE reads, yields one record per CDR3 protein. The table has 40,000 to 50,000 distinct CDR3 sequences, 4.3% seen once. Trimming stripped 7 bases from V and 3 bases from J, with 13 bases between. The CDR3 has 14 residues. Germline CDR1 SNHLY, CDR2 FYNNEI. Study findings and constraints: By the end of treatment interruption, naive CD4+ clonality (Gini) increased.

This receptor was obtained from a pool of human donors with HIV. The rearrangement uses TRBV2 and TRBJ1-5; tentative D call: TRBD1 (5 bases). Sequencing was performed on CD45RA+ CD4+ T cells from PBMCs, pooled from several time points, taken from a donor given antiretroviral therapy, either interrupted or continuous. Documented subset: naive CD4+ CD45RA+ CD45RO- T cells. The CDR3 region is CASMGGTVNQPQHF. The CDR3 coding sequence is TGTGCCAGCATGGGGGGGACCGTCAATCAGCCCCAGCATTTT.